The rows below give T cell receptor beta chains drawn from one sample of a study of T cell responses to AZD1222 COVID-19 vaccine. TCRdb's copy holds only in-frame clones and misses some; the assay was immunoSEQ multiplex PCR. The table records around 150,000 clones, approximately 91% of them present only once. Source: peripheral blood, taken on day 0 of AZD1222 vaccination. Receptors were obtained from an adult in good health. The CDR3 runs from the conserved cysteine through the conserved F or W. A D gene is named only where the DNA matches it firmly. A row's size may be missing; if present it is once, few, many or a size class.

D | J | size | V | CDR3 | DNA
NA | TRBJ2-7 | NA | TRBV7-6 | CASSPRPSSYEQYF | TGTGCCAGCAGCCCAAGGCCCAGCTCCTACGAGCAGTACTTC
NA | TRBJ1-5 | NA | TRBV5-1 | CASSLGVRSVNNQPQHF | TGCGCCAGCAGCTTGGGAGTCCGGTCGGTGAACAATCAGCCCCAGCATTTT
TRBD2 | TRBJ2-5 | NA | TRBV2 | CARTGTSGGDYPQETQYF | TGTGCCAGAACCGGGACTAGCGGGGGAGACTACCCACAAGAGACCCAGTACTTC
NA | TRBJ2-7 | NA | TRBV9 | CASSDRDRALEQYF | TGTGCCAGCAGCGACCGGGACCGGGCGTTGGAGCAGTACTTC
NA | TRBJ2-1 | NA | TRBV29-1 | CSTRNNEQFF | TGCAGCACACGTAACAATGAGCAGTTCTTC
NA | TRBJ2-1 | NA | TRBV19 | CATTAGNGGWNEQFF | TGTGCCACCACGGCGGGGAACGGGGGCTGGAATGAGCAGTTCTTC
TRBD2 | TRBJ2-5 | NA | TRBV7-9 | CASSRTSGRAHETQYF | TGTGCCAGCAGCCGGACTAGCGGGAGGGCCCACGAGACCCAGTACTTC
TRBD2 | TRBJ2-5 | NA | TRBV19 | CASSIRPLAGEETQYF | TGTGCCAGTAGTATCAGACCATTAGCGGGAGAAGAGACCCAGTACTTC
TRBD1 | TRBJ1-2 | NA | TRBV5-4 | CASSTPGTGPRNYGYTF | TGTGCCAGCAGCACCCCCGGGACAGGGCCGAGAAACTATGGCTACACCTTC
NA | TRBJ1-6 | NA | TRBV19 | CASSMTGGNSPLHF | TGTGCCAGTAGTATGACGGGGGGAAATTCACCCCTCCACTTT
TRBD2 | TRBJ2-7 | NA | TRBV19 | CASSSGLDYEQYF | TGTGCCAGTAGTTCCGGACTAGACTACGAGCAGTACTTC
NA | TRBJ1-2 | NA | TRBV6-2/TRBV6-3 | CASSYGQGLDTF | TGTGCCAGCAGTTACGGCCAGGGCCTAGACACCTTC
NA | TRBJ2-7 | NA | TRBV5-1 | CASSPGRASRPYEQYF | TGCGCCAGCAGCCCCGGACGGGCTAGCCGTCCCTACGAGCAGTACTTC
NA | TRBJ2-3 | NA | TRBV3-1/TRBV3-2 | CASSRGKRGPDTQYF | TGTGCCAGCAGCCGGGGGAAGCGAGGGCCAGATACGCAGTATTTT
NA | TRBJ1-2 | NA | TRBV6-5 | CASSYTRLNYGYTF | TGTGCCAGCAGTTACACGAGATTGAACTATGGCTACACCTTC
TRBD1 | TRBJ2-2 | once | TRBV10-3 | CAISPADRVDTGELFF | TGTGCCATCAGCCCGGCGGACAGGGTTGACACCGGGGAGCTGTTTTTT
TRBD2 | TRBJ2-7 | NA | TRBV27 | CASRDLSGSYHEQYF | TGTGCCAGCAGAGACCTTAGCGGGAGCTACCACGAGCAGTACTTC
NA | TRBJ2-2 | NA | TRBV11-2 | CASSWTTVGELFF | TGTGCCAGCAGCTGGACTACGGTCGGGGAGCTGTTTTTT